The source of this T cell receptor (beta chain) is a study of cytomegalovirus exposure and HLA in healthy donors. The study ran its PCR with 60 Vbeta and 13 Jbeta primers. Libraries were prepared by immunoSEQ multiplex PCR; TCRdb keeps only in-frame clonotypes and omits some of them. This repertoire shows about 95,000 clones, less than 80% found once; its top ten account for roughly 4%. V dropped 6 bases and J dropped 12; count of bases not matched to a gene: 8. The CDR3 is 11 amino acids. CDR1 and CDR2 from the germline V gene are DFQATT and SNEGSKA (reference sequence). The sample was PBMCs. This TCR was recovered from a woman between 40 and 50 years old in good health and CMV-seropositive. The genes are TRBV20-1 and TRBJ2-1, with 7 bases that match TRBD2. The CDR3 nucleotides are TGCAGTGCGGGGGGGGGTTATCGGCAGTTCTTC. Protein: CSAGGGYRQFF.